What follows are 14 T cell receptor beta chains derived from one specimen sequenced in a study of regulatory dendritic cells for organ transplantation. Profiled with immunoSEQ multiplex PCR; TCRdb holds only in-frame clones, not every one. The sample lists 30,000 or so clones; more than 65% were seen once. The sample comprised naive CD8+ T cells from blood. This sample's subset: CD45RA+ naive T cells. The origin of the receptors is a human donor in good health.

This clone was observed a handful of times. V is TRBV27 and J is TRBJ1-1, with TRBD1 matching over 7 bases. The CDR3 totals 11 residues. Per germline, CDR1 MNHEY and CDR2 SMNVEV (reference sequence). The CDR3 sequence: CVAGGNTEAFF. The CDR3 nucleotides read TGTGTTGCAGGGGGGAACACTGAAGCTTTCTTT.

V is TRBV4-2 and J is TRBJ1-4; TRBD1 is a possible D gene (6 bases). The CDR3 extends over 16 amino acids. The V gene lost 0 bases and the J gene lost 5 bases, with 13 bases spanning the gap. The germline V gene encodes CDR1 LGHNA and CDR2 YNFKEQ. The CDR3 is CASSQETGVFNEKLFF. The CDR3 DNA sequence: TGTGCCAGCAGCCAAGAGACAGGTGTCTTCAATGAAAAACTGTTTTTT.

V is TRBV7-9 and J is TRBJ1-4; D possibly corresponds to TRBD1 (5 bases). The CDR3 has 15 amino acids. Germline assignment: CDR1 SEHNR and CDR2 FQNEAQ (reference sequence). Trimming took 5 bases from V and 0 from J, leaving 10 bases between them. The CDR3 reads CASSPGGTTNEKLFF. DNA for the CDR3: TGTGCCAGCAGCCCCGGGGGGACAACTAATGAAAAACTGTTTTTT.

V usage is TRBV5-6 and J usage is TRBJ2-7; no firm D call. V was pared by 3 bases and J by 0 bases, with 10 bases between. The CDR3 is 14 residues long. Germline-derived CDR1 and CDR2 are SGHDT and YYEEEE. The CDR3 here is CASSSRFDSYEQYF. The CDR3 DNA is TGTGCCAGCAGCTCCAGATTCGACTCCTACGAGCAGTACTTC.

The V gene is TRBV12-1, the J gene TRBJ2-7; the D call TRBD2 from the table was never checked on the DNA. TRBV12-1 is reported as a pseudogene. The CDR3 sequence is 17 residues long. CDR3 region: CASSFGVGRGDSYEQYF. The CDR3 DNA reads TGTGCCAGCAGCTTTGGGGTAGGGCGGGGGGACTCCTACGAGCAGTACTTC.

In this sample, this clone turned up once. In DNA form, the CDR3 reads TGTGCCAGCAGCTCCCGGACGGGGACTAACTATGGCTACACCTTC. Translating gives CASSSRTGTNYGYTF. The chain employs TRBV7-6 and TRBJ1-2; D gene uncertain. Trimming removed 4 bases at V and 0 bases at J, with 12 bases between. CDR1 SGHVS and CDR2 FNYEAQ come from the germline V gene. The CDR3 is made up of 15 amino acids.

CDR3 region: CASSQSTGSENSYNSPLHF. The DNA of the CDR3 is TGTGCCAGCAGCCAATCGACAGGGTCCGAAAACTCCTATAATTCACCCCTCCACTTT. J is TRBJ1-6 and V is TRBV13; 7 positions agree with TRBD1. The V segment lost 5 bases and the J segment 0 bases; nucleotides outside the gene matches: 13. This CDR3 contains 19 residues. Germline CDR1 PRHDT, CDR2 FYEKMQ (reference sequence).

This chain connects TRBV14 to TRBJ1-2, with 12 bases lining up with TRBD1. This CDR3 is built from 17 residues. Germline CDR1 and CDR2: SGHDN and FVKESK. V lost 5 bases, J lost 6 bases, and 13 bases stayed unmatched. The CDR3 DNA follows: TGTGCCAGCAGCAGCGCTTCGGGGACAGGGGGCGTTGATGGCTACACCTTC. Translated: CASSSASGTGGVDGYTF.

This clone was seen a few times. The chain joins TRBV6-1 to TRBJ1-2; D is possibly TRBD1 (5 bases). The CDR3 is 14 residues long. CDR1 is MNHNS and CDR2 is SASEGT in the germline V gene. The V and J ends lost 3 bases and 6 bases respectively, with 14 bases between them. CDR3 nucleotides: TGTGCCAGCAGTGAGGACACTTGGCCTCATGGCTACACCTTC. Amino acid sequence: CASSEDTWPHGYTF.

Comments on this clone: Different DNA sequences within this sample yield the same CDR3. The rearrangement uses TRBV6-5 and TRBJ1-1; no reliable D call. Per the germline V gene, CDR1 is MNHEY and CDR2 is SVGAGI. V was pared by 2 bases and J by 1 base, with 5 bases between. The CDR3 has 13 residues. The CDR3 nucleotides read TGTGCCAGCAGTTACCGGGGGAACACTGAAGCTTTCTTT. It codes for CASSYRGNTEAFF.

J is TRBJ1-3 and V is TRBV5-1, with 8 bases matching TRBD1. This CDR3 is built from 15 residues. J was trimmed by 2 bases and V by 4 bases; bases with no gene match: 5. In germline, CDR1 is SGHRS, CDR2 YFSETQ. This chain's CDR3 is CASSRPDRAGNTIYF. The CDR3 DNA reads as TGCGCCAGCAGCCGACCGGACAGGGCTGGAAACACCATATATTTT.

The gene calls are TRBV15 and TRBJ1-5; possible D gene TRBD1, 6 bases. Per germline, CDR1 LNHNV and CDR2 YYDKDF (reference sequence). Trimming took off 3 bases at V and 2 bases at J, with 14 bases between the two ends. The CDR3 extends over 16 amino acids. The CDR3 here is CATSSTAWTGNQPQHF. The CDR3, as DNA: TGTGCCACCAGCAGTACCGCCTGGACAGGCAATCAGCCCCAGCATTTT.

Only one count was recorded for this clone. This chain uses TRBV2 with TRBJ1-1; the match to TRBD1 covers 8 bases. This CDR3 has 15 amino acids. Germline lookup yields CDR1 SNHLY and CDR2 FYNNEI. Germline trimming cut 6 bases from V and 1 base from J; bases unmatched to any gene: 7. The CDR3 bases are TGTGCCAGCAGCAAAAGGACAGGGAAGAACACTGAAGCTTTCTTT. Translating gives CASSKRTGKNTEAFF. Using reference TRBV2 and TRBJ1-1 for the parts outside the CDR3, the full variable domain is EPEVTQTPSHQVTQMGQEVILRCVPISNHLYFYWYRQILGQKVEFLVSFYNNEISEKSEIFDDQFSVERPDGSNFTLKIRSTKLEDSAMYFCASSKRTGKNTEAFFGQGTRLTVV.

This clone was observed once. This chain connects TRBV5-1 to TRBJ1-2; D gene ambiguous. Trimming stripped 2 bases from V and 7 bases from J, with 21 bases between. This CDR3 spans 16 amino acids. CDR1 is SGHRS and CDR2 is YFSETQ in the germline V gene. CDR3 protein: CASSLPSTVISSGYTF. The CDR3 coding sequence is TGCGCCAGCAGCTTACCATCGACGGTTATTTCTAGTGGCTACACCTTC.